A single sample gave rise to the 4 T cell receptor beta chains below, sequenced in a study of T cell responses to AZD1222 COVID-19 vaccine. The assay was immunoSEQ multiplex PCR, and TCRdb's table has in-frame clones only and misses some. The table lists roughly 100,000 clones, nearly 90% of them singletons, with 13% in the top ten. This sample comprised peripheral blood, obtained on day 0 of AZD1222 vaccination. Receptor source: an adult in good health.

The rearrangement links TRBV7-2 to TRBJ2-1, with no clear D. CDR3 length: 11 residues. Germline lookup yields CDR1 SGHTA and CDR2 FQGNSA. V gave up 5 bases and J gave up 14 bases, with 13 bases separating them. The CDR3 DNA sequence: TGTGCCAGCAGCCCCGGGTGGTTTGAGTTCTTC. This translates into CASSPGWFEFF.

This clone has only one observation. V gene TRBV27 combines with J gene TRBJ1-3, with a tentative D call TRBD1 (6 bases). The V end was cut by 5 bases, the J end by 3 bases, with 11 bases between. The germline V gene encodes CDR1 MNHEY and CDR2 SMNVEV (reference sequence). The CDR3 spans 14 residues. The CDR3 bases are TGTGCCAGCAGTGCCAGGGGTTATGGAAACACCATATATTTT. Residues: CASSARGYGNTIYF.

This chain connects TRBV4-1 to TRBJ1-2, with 7 bases that match TRBD1. Trimming cost V 1 base and J 8 bases; bases outside gene matches: 7. Germline CDR1 and CDR2: MGHRA and YSYEKL. This CDR3 is built from 14 residues. The CDR3 coding sequence is TGCGCCAGCAGCCAAGTTTCGCTCAGGGGGGGCTACACCTTC. This translates into CASSQVSLRGGYTF.

V is TRBV4-2 and J is TRBJ1-4, with D possibly being TRBD1 (6 bases). Germline CDR1 LGHNA, CDR2 YNFKEQ. V lost 0 bases, J lost 6 bases, and 8 bases lay in between. The CDR3 runs 14 residues. The CDR3 protein is CASSQEGADEKLFF. CDR3 bases: TGTGCCAGCAGCCAAGAGGGGGCTGATGAAAAACTGTTTTTT.